Listed below are T cell receptor beta chains from one sample, sequenced in a study of CD8 T cells in Susac syndrome. Via MiXCR, TCRdb re-called the immunoSEQ multiplex PCR reads, giving one row per CDR3 protein. This table holds some 150,000 distinct CDR3 sequences, roughly 94% found once. What was sequenced was CD8+ T cells from PBMCs. All receptors come from a human donor with multiple sclerosis. CDR3s include the opening cysteine and the closing phenylalanine or tryptophan. Fields, in order: D gene, clone size, V gene, J gene, CDR3 protein, CDR3 DNA. A D gene is named only where the DNA matches it firmly. Not every row has a clone size; where given, it reads once, few, many or a size class.

>.|once|TRBV29-1|TRBJ2-7
CSVEGDFGRRGSYEQYF
TGCAGCGTTGAAGGAGATTTTGGGCGTCGGGGCTCCTACGAGCAGTACTTC
>.|.|TRBV23-1|TRBJ2-1
CASSQITGHPCNEQFF
TGCGCCAGCAGTCAAATTACGGGACACCCATGCAATGAGCAGTTCTTC
>.|.|TRBV30|TRBJ1-2
CAWSMKVSQFNYGYTF
TGTGCCTGGAGTATGAAGGTGTCTCAATTCAACTATGGCTACACCTTC
>.|.|TRBV9|TRBJ1-2
CASEGREGYTF
TGTGCCAGTGAAGGACGAGAGGGCTACACCTTC
>.|.|TRBV4-3|TRBJ2-3
CASSYNRRDTQYF
TGCGCCAGCAGCTATAACAGAAGAGATACGCAGTATTTT
>TRBD1|.|TRBV9|TRBJ2-3
CASSAGTGRSVGTQYF
TGTGCCAGCAGCGCAGGGACAGGCAGAAGCGTTGGTACGCAGTATTTT
>TRBD1|.|TRBV6-5|TRBJ1-2
CASSLGQGTDGYTF
TGTGCCAGCAGCCTTGGACAGGGTACGGATGGCTACACCTTC
>.|once|TRBV7-3|TRBJ1-1
CASSFGTLNTEAFF
TGTGCCAGCAGCTTCGGCACACTGAACACTGAAGCTTTCTTT
>.|once|TRBV19|TRBJ2-7
CASSIGVDRLYEQYF
TGTGCCAGTAGTATTGGAGTGGACAGATTATACGAGCAGTACTTC
>.|.|TRBV3-1|TRBJ2-4
CASSQGIKREPDF
TGTGCCAGCAGCCAAGGAATAAAAAGAGAACCTGACTTC
>.|.|TRBV23-1|TRBJ2-7
CASSHVSVASYEQYF
TGCGCCAGCAGTCACGTTTCGGTGGCCTCCTACGAGCAGTACTTC
>TRBD1|.|TRBV20-1|TRBJ2-7
CSARLTDRDYEQYF
TGCAGTGCTAGACTCACGGACAGGGACTACGAGCAGTACTTC
>TRBD1|once|TRBV20-1|TRBJ1-5
CSARRQGPYYNQPQHF
TGCAGTGCTAGGAGACAGGGACCCTACTACAATCAGCCCCAGCATTTT
>.|.|TRBV19|TRBJ1-1
CASSILPRRTEAFF
TGTGCCAGTAGTATACTCCCGAGGAGGACTGAAGCTTTCTTT
>.|.|TRBV7-8|TRBJ2-5
CASSAYGLQETQYF
TGTGCCAGCAGCGCCTACGGACTTCAAGAGACCCAGTACTTC
>.|.|TRBV4-3|TRBJ2-5
CASSQDLTDQETQYF
TGCGCCAGCAGCCAAGATCTCACAGATCAAGAGACCCAGTACTTC
>.|.|TRBV27|TRBJ2-7
CASSHTGRGHEQYF
TGTGCCAGCAGTCACACAGGGAGGGGCCACGAGCAGTACTTC
>TRBD2|.|TRBV6-2/TRBV6-3|TRBJ2-7
CASSFNIAGGPYEQYF
TGTGCCAGCAGTTTCAACATAGCGGGGGGGCCCTACGAGCAGTACTTC
>TRBD1|.|TRBV10-3|TRBJ1-1
CAISTNRGRNTEAFF
TGTGCCATCAGTACTAACAGGGGGCGCAACACTGAAGCTTTCTTT
>TRBD1|.|TRBV29-1|TRBJ1-2
CSVERLGQDGIRYTF
TGCAGCGTTGAAAGATTAGGACAGGATGGGATTCGCTACACCTTC
>TRBD1|.|TRBV27|TRBJ2-4
CASSPRGTDIKNIQYF
TGTGCCAGCAGTCCCCGTGGGACAGATATAAAAAACATTCAGTACTTC
>.|.|TRBV19|TRBJ2-5
CASSHGTWGQETQYF
TGTGCCAGTAGTCACGGGACCTGGGGGCAAGAGACCCAGTACTTC
>.|once|TRBV19|TRBJ1-5
CASSIKDEAIVLFNQPQHF
TGTGCCAGTAGTATAAAAGATGAGGCGATCGTACTCTTCAATCAGCCCCAGCATTTT
>TRBD2|.|TRBV9|TRBJ2-1
CASSVGASGGNEQFF
TGTGCCAGCAGCGTAGGAGCTAGCGGGGGCAATGAGCAGTTCTTC
>TRBD1|once|TRBV7-9|TRBJ2-7
CASSSPGDREKESYF
TGTGCCAGCAGTTCCCCTGGGGACAGGGAGAAGGAGTCGTACTTC
>TRBD1|.|TRBV6-2/TRBV6-3|TRBJ2-3
CASSLDRGREDTQYF
TGTGCCAGCAGTCTAGACAGGGGACGAGAAGATACGCAGTATTTT
>TRBD2|.|TRBV9|TRBJ2-5
CASSVVLRGAQYF
TGTGCCAGCAGCGTAGTATTGCGGGGGGCCCAGTACTTC
>.|.|TRBV24-1|TRBJ2-6
CATSASGTIVPGANVLTF
TGTGCCACCAGTGCATCCGGGACGATCGTCCCTGGGGCCAACGTCCTGACTTTC
>.|.|TRBV4-2|TRBJ2-5
CASSQDLRPQETQYF
TGTGCCAGCAGCCAAGATCTGCGGCCTCAAGAGACCCAGTACTTC
>TRBD1|.|TRBV29-1|TRBJ1-3
CSARGQENTIYF
TGCAGCGCCCGAGGACAGGAAAACACCATATATTTT
>TRBD1|.|TRBV9|TRBJ1-2
CASSAGDSSYGYTF
TGTGCCAGCAGCGCGGGGGACAGTTCATATGGCTACACCTTC
>TRBD2|.|TRBV20-1|TRBJ2-5
CSARAGTSVETQYF
TGCAGTGCTAGGGCCGGGACTAGCGTAGAGACCCAGTACTTC
>.|few|TRBV30|TRBJ1-1
CAWSPGTEAFF
TGTGCCTGGAGTCCCGGCACTGAAGCTTTCTTT
>.|.|TRBV7-9|TRBJ2-1
CASSLDATDFYNEQFF
TGTGCCAGCAGCTTAGACGCCACAGACTTCTACAATGAGCAGTTCTTC
>.|.|TRBV30|TRBJ2-1
CAWRGDTNEQFF
TGTGCCTGGAGGGGGGACACCAATGAGCAGTTCTTC
>.|.|TRBV18|TRBJ2-7
CASSPTGHAAPTYEQYF
TGTGCCAGCTCACCAACGGGACATGCAGCACCCACCTACGAGCAGTACTTC
>.|once|TRBV28|TRBJ1-2
CASRPVYRQNYGYTF
TGTGCCAGCAGGCCGGTTTACAGACAAAACTATGGCTACACCTTC
>.|.|TRBV13|TRBJ1-2
CASSLGRAVSINYGYTF
TGTGCCAGCAGCTTAGGCCGGGCGGTTTCCATTAACTATGGCTACACCTTC
>.|.|TRBV9|TRBJ2-7
CASSSRRDSSSYEQYF
TGTGCCAGCAGCTCACGGAGGGACAGCTCCTCCTACGAGCAGTACTTC
>.|once|TRBV7-9|TRBJ1-2
CASSLGATGNFYGYTF
TGTGCCAGCAGCTTAGGTGCGACAGGAAACTTCTATGGCTACACCTTC
>.|.|TRBV4-1|TRBJ2-7
CASSHGLNYEQYF
TGCGCCAGCAGCCACGGACTAAATTACGAGCAGTACTTC
>.|.|TRBV4-3|TRBJ2-2
CASSPIEVQHTEANTGELFF
TGCGCCAGCAGCCCAATCGAAGTACAGCATACCGAAGCGAACACCGGGGAGCTGTTTTTT
>.|.|TRBV2|TRBJ2-1
CASSDWGNEQFF
TGTGCCAGCAGTGACTGGGGTAATGAGCAGTTCTTC
>.|.|TRBV7-2|TRBJ2-5
CASSPGGLGETQYF
TGTGCCAGCAGCCCTGGGGGGTTAGGGGAGACCCAGTACTTC
>TRBD1|.|TRBV28|TRBJ2-7
CASSHPPGQPRVEQYF
TGTGCCAGCAGCCACCCACCGGGACAGCCTAGGGTAGAGCAGTACTTC
>TRBD1|.|TRBV20-1|TRBJ1-2
CSASTGVFYGYTF
TGCAGTGCTTCGACAGGGGTTTTCTATGGCTACACCTTC
>TRBD1|once|TRBV7-2|TRBJ1-2
CASSFGQGSYGYTF
TGTGCCAGCAGCTTTGGACAGGGGTCCTATGGCTACACCTTC
>TRBD2|.|TRBV7-9|TRBJ2-6
CASSPGLAGPGPGANVLTF
TGTGCCAGCAGCCCGGGACTAGCGGGGCCCGGCCCTGGGGCCAACGTCCTGACTTTC
>TRBD1|.|TRBV4-2|TRBJ2-2
CASSQSRDRVRELFF
TGTGCCAGCAGCCAGTCCCGGGACAGGGTCCGGGAGCTGTTTTTT
>.|.|TRBV2|TRBJ2-3
CASKQTYTDTQYF
TGTGCCAGCAAGCAGACATACACAGATACGCAGTATTTT
>.|.|TRBV12-5|TRBJ2-1
CASGPGHEQFF
TGTGCTAGTGGTCCTGGACACGAGCAGTTCTTC
>.|.|TRBV25-1|TRBJ2-7
CASRARQSYEQYF
TGTGCCAGCAGGGCTAGACAGTCCTACGAGCAGTACTTC
>.|.|TRBV20-1|TRBJ1-5
CSASEGNSNQPQHF
TGCAGTGCTAGTGAGGGGAATAGCAATCAGCCCCAGCATTTT
>TRBD2|.|TRBV30|TRBJ2-7
CAWGRAYEQYF
TGTGCCTGGGGGAGGGCATACGAGCAGTACTTC
>.|.|TRBV7-8|TRBJ2-3
CASSLVQDKASTDTQYF
TGTGCCAGCAGCTTAGTTCAGGACAAGGCGAGCACAGATACGCAGTATTTT
>.|.|TRBV9|TRBJ1-5
CASSVGQDQPQHF
TGTGCCAGCAGCGTAGGACAAGATCAGCCCCAGCATTTT
>.|.|TRBV3-1|TRBJ1-2
CASSQDRGYTF
TGTGCCAGCAGCCAAGACCGTGGCTACACCTTC